A single sample is the source of the 22 T cell receptor beta chains below, sequenced in a study of blood T cell repertoires in COVID-19. TCRdb's table, derived via immunoSEQ multiplex PCR, lists solely in-frame clones and lacks some. The sample holds more than 150,000 clones, 84% seen once. The sequenced material came from peripheral blood. The receptors derive from a human donor in a cohort sampled during active COVID-19.

This clone was observed a few times. The V gene is TRBV4-1, the J gene TRBJ2-7, with 9 bases lining up with TRBD1. The CDR3 runs 16 residues. Germline assignment: CDR1 MGHRA and CDR2 YSYEKL. V was pared by 1 base and J by 4 bases, with 8 bases of the junction left unmatched. CDR3 sequence reads: CASSQVDSGTGYEQYF. CDR3 nucleotides: TGCGCCAGCAGCCAAGTAGACTCCGGGACAGGGTACGAGCAGTACTTC.

The V gene is TRBV7-8, the J gene TRBJ1-1; 7 bases align to TRBD1. This CDR3 region has 15 residues. Unmatched junction bases numbered 7, after V lost 4 bases and J lost 2 bases. CDR1 is SGHVS and CDR2 is FQNEAQ in the germline V gene. The CDR3 spells CASSSARGANTEAFF. In DNA form, the CDR3 reads TGTGCCAGCAGCTCAGCCAGGGGGGCCAACACTGAAGCTTTCTTT.

The chain employs TRBV27 and TRBJ2-2; 9 positions match TRBD1. V was pared by 1 base and J by 6 bases, with 9 bases of the junction left unmatched. The germline V gene has CDR1 MNHEY and CDR2 SMNVEV (reference sequence). This CDR3 comprises 17 residues. The CDR3 bases are TGTGCCAGCAGTTTATACCCGGGACAGGGAAGCGCCGGGGAGCTGTTTTTT. This gives the protein CASSLYPGQGSAGELFF.

The chain is built from TRBV5-1 and TRBJ2-1; 14 nucleotides match TRBD2. CDR1 is SGHRS and CDR2 is YFSETQ in the germline V gene. Losses at the gene ends were 4 bases for V and 3 bases for J; bases not matched to a gene: 6. The CDR3 loop spans 17 amino acids. CDR3 region: CASSPWTSGGYYNEQFF. The CDR3 DNA reads TGCGCCAGCAGCCCTTGGACTAGCGGGGGGTACTACAATGAGCAGTTCTTC.

The rearrangement links TRBV15 to TRBJ1-2; D ambiguous. The CDR3 runs to 15 residues. Germline V gives CDR1 LNHNV, CDR2 YYDKDF (reference sequence). V was pared by 1 base and J by 0 bases, with 9 bases between. The chain's CDR3 is CATSRATSTNYGYTF. The DNA of the CDR3 is TGTGCCACCAGCAGAGCGACATCAACTAACTATGGCTACACCTTC.

V and J are TRBV3-1 (or the pseudogene TRBV3-2) and TRBJ2-7, with TRBD1 matching 11 bases. There are 16 residues in the CDR3. Per germline, CDR1 LGHDT and CDR2 YNNKEL (reference sequence). V lost 1 base to trimming and J lost 2 bases; unmatched junction nucleotides: 4. The DNA for the CDR3 is TGTGCCAGCAGCCAAGTCCCGGGACAGGGGGCCTACGAGCAGTACTTC. It is translated as CASSQVPGQGAYEQYF.

The V call is TRBV7-9, the J call TRBJ2-5; 11 bases are a match to TRBD1. Trimming removed 5 bases from V and 1 base from J; junction bases left unmatched: 6. The CDR3 totals 16 residues. The germline gives CDR1 SEHNR, CDR2 FQNEAQ (reference sequence). CDR3: CASSPVGTGGQETQYF. CDR3 nucleotide sequence: TGTGCCAGCAGCCCCGTTGGGACAGGGGGCCAAGAGACCCAGTACTTC.

The chain combines TRBV27 with TRBJ2-7; D is undetermined. The CDR3 length is 15 residues. In germline, CDR1 is MNHEY, CDR2 SMNVEV (reference sequence). The ends were cut back, 5 bases at V and 1 base at J, with 15 bases in the middle. This CDR3 is CASSKTAVWSYEQYF. The CDR3 nucleotides read TGTGCCAGCAGTAAAACCGCGGTTTGGTCCTACGAGCAGTACTTC.

The chain carries TRBV5-5 and TRBJ1-2, with 8 bases that match TRBD1. The CDR3 has 16 residues. With V trimmed by 5 bases and J by 6 bases, 15 bases remained unmatched. The germline V gene encodes CDR1 SGHKS and CDR2 YYEKEE (reference sequence). DNA of the CDR3: TGTGCCAGCAGACCTCCATCTGGACAGGGATTTGATGGCTACACCTTC. The encoded protein is CASRPPSGQGFDGYTF.

V gene TRBV3-1 (or the pseudogene TRBV3-2) combines with J gene TRBJ1-1; no definite D call. The CDR3 consists of 15 residues. V was shortened by 1 base and J by 4 bases, with 13 bases between the two germline ends. Germline V CDR1 and CDR2: LGHDT, YNNKEL (reference sequence). The CDR3 DNA follows: TGTGCCAGCAGCCAAGGGTTGCAAGAGGGCACTGAAGCTTTCTTT. Its translation is CASSQGLQEGTEAFF.

This chain joins TRBV7-3 and TRBJ2-7, with TRBD1 matching 7 bases. In germline, CDR1 is SGHTA, CDR2 FQGTGA. The length of the CDR3 is 16 residues. V lost 4 bases to trimming and J lost 12 bases; unmatched junction nucleotides: 21. The CDR3 loop reads CASSSGPGTVDPGRYF. The CDR3 DNA sequence: TGTGCCAGCAGCTCCGGTCCCGGGACAGTTGACCCAGGGCGGTACTTC.

This clone occurred once. The chain has TRBV5-1 and TRBJ2-1; TRBD1 is a possible D gene (5 bases). Germline V gives CDR1 SGHRS, CDR2 YFSETQ. V lost 4 bases and J 4 bases, leaving 18 bases between the germline ends. The CDR3 is made up of 16 amino acids. The CDR3 here is CASSPGQNGPYNEQFF. As DNA, the CDR3 is TGCGCCAGCAGCCCAGGGCAGAACGGGCCGTACAATGAGCAGTTCTTC.

The chain uses TRBV12-5 and TRBJ1-5; TRBD1 might be the D (5 bases). The CDR3 spans 19 residues. V was shortened by 2 bases and J by 0 bases, with 20 bases between the two germline ends. The germline V gene encodes CDR1 LGHNT and CDR2 FRNRAP. CDR3 sequence: CASGLMQGAGLFSNQPQHF. The CDR3 nucleotides are TGTGCTAGTGGTTTGATGCAGGGAGCGGGACTCTTTAGCAATCAGCCCCAGCATTTT.

The chain links TRBV30 to TRBJ1-3, with 9 bases aligning to TRBD1. The V gene end was trimmed by 4 bases and the J gene end by 2 bases; junction bases not matched to a gene: 15. CDR1 is GTSNPN and CDR2 is SVGIG in the germline V gene (reference sequence). The CDR3 has 18 residues. The CDR3 loop is CAWNLRWGRQGAGNTIYF. The DNA of the CDR3 is TGTGCCTGGAACCTAAGATGGGGGCGACAGGGGGCTGGAAACACCATATATTTT.

The CDR3: CASSLARGSSYEQYF. The CDR3 DNA reads as TGTGCCAGCAGCTTAGCAAGGGGGAGCTCCTACGAGCAGTACTTC. The gene calls are TRBV7-2 and TRBJ2-7; a possible D gene is TRBD1 (6 bases). Trimming removed 0 bases from V and 0 bases from J, with 9 bases in between. CDR1 SGHTA and CDR2 FQGNSA come from the germline V gene. The CDR3 sequence is 15 residues long.

The chain has TRBV7-2 and TRBJ2-7, with D tentatively TRBD2 (6 bases). Germline V gives CDR1 SGHTA, CDR2 FQGNSA. The CDR3 contains 14 residues. Trimming cost V 1 base and J 0 bases, with 7 bases left between them. The DNA for the CDR3 is TGTGCCAGCAGCTTAGACGGGAGCTCCTACGAGCAGTACTTC. Protein sequence: CASSLDGSSYEQYF.

The chain recombines TRBV5-1 with TRBJ2-3; TRBD1 aligns across 8 bases. The ends lost 4 bases at V and 2 bases at J; junction bases unmatched: 6. CDR1 SGHRS and CDR2 YFSETQ come from the germline V gene. The CDR3 has 15 residues. The CDR3 DNA reads TGCGCCAGCAGCCCGGGACAGGTGTCCACAGATACGCAGTATTTT. It yields the protein CASSPGQVSTDTQYF.

J is TRBJ2-3 and V is TRBV27; a possible D gene is TRBD2 (7 bases). Germline V gene sequence: CDR1 MNHEY, CDR2 SMNVEV (reference sequence). The CDR3 sequence is 14 residues long. The V and J ends lost 5 bases and 9 bases respectively, with 18 bases between them. DNA for the CDR3: TGTGCCAGCAGTATCCTCCGGGGAGGGGGGACGCAGTATTTT. This translates into CASSILRGGGTQYF.

The genes are TRBV3-1 (or the pseudogene TRBV3-2) and TRBJ1-2; D gene unclear. The V end was cut by 7 bases, the J end by 4 bases, with 16 bases between. The germline V gene has CDR1 LGHDT and CDR2 YNNKEL (reference sequence). The CDR3 is made up of 14 amino acids. The CDR3, as DNA: TGTGCCAGCACCCTAGCCCCTAGCGCCTATGGCTACACCTTC. It yields the protein CASTLAPSAYGYTF.

This chain connects TRBV9 to TRBJ1-2; no clear D gene. Germline-derived CDR1 and CDR2 are SGDLS and YYNGEE. The CDR3 extends over 17 amino acids. Trimming shortened V by 3 bases and J by 4 bases, and 22 bases separated the two germline ends. Here the CDR3 DNA reads TGTGCCAGCAGCGCTCCTGTGTCGAGGCCCTTTGCCTATGGCTACACCTTC. It encodes CASSAPVSRPFAYGYTF.

This clone was seen a handful of times. This chain links TRBV4-2 with TRBJ2-3; 7 positions match TRBD1. Germline-derived CDR1 and CDR2 are LGHNA and YNFKEQ. The CDR3 length is 17 residues. Germline trimming cut 0 bases from V and 0 bases from J; bases unmatched to any gene: 6. The CDR3 reads CASSQDKWDRSTDTQYF. CDR3 DNA sequence: TGTGCCAGCAGCCAAGATAAGTGGGACAGAAGCACAGATACGCAGTATTTT.

The chain carries TRBV6-5 and TRBJ1-1; 10 positions match TRBD1. V lost 4 bases and J lost 11; bases outside the gene matches: 7. Per germline, CDR1 MNHEY and CDR2 SVGAGI. The CDR3 is 13 amino acids. CDR3 DNA: TGTGCCAGCAGTTTCCGGACAGGGGGGTACGCTTTCTTT. This sequence encodes CASSFRTGGYAFF.